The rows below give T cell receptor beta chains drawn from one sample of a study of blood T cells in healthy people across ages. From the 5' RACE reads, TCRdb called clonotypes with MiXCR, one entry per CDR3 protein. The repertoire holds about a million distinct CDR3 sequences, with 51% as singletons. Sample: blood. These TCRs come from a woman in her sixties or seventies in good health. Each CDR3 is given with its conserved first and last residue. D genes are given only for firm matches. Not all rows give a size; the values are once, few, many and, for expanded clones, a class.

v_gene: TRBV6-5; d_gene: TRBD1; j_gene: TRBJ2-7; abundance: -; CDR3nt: TGTGCCAGCAGTCGCCGGGGGACAGGTACCTACGAGCAGTACTTC; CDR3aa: CASSRRGTGTYEQYF
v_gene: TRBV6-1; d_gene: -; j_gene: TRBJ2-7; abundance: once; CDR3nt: TGTGCCAGCAGTGATTTGGGGACTTATCGGACCAGCTCCTACGAGCAGTACTTC; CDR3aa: CASSDLGTYRTSSYEQYF
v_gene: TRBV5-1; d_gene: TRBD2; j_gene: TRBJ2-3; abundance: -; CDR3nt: TGCGCCAGCAGCTTGTTAAGCGGGAGGGCCTCAGATACGCAGTATTTT; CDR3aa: CASSLLSGRASDTQYF
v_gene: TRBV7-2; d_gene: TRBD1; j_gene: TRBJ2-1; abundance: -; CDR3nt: TGTGCCAGCAGCCCGGGACAGGGGTGGAATGAGCAGTTCTTC; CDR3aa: CASSPGQGWNEQFF
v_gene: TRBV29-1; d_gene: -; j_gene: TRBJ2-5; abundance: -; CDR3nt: TGCAGCGTTCGTCTGGGACGAGCGTTGAGGGAGACCCAGTACTTC; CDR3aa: CSVRLGRALRETQYF
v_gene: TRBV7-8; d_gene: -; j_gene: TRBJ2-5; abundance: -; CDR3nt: TGTGCCAGCAGCCTGGGGACTCTCCTAGAGACCCAGTACTTC; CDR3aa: CASSLGTLLETQYF
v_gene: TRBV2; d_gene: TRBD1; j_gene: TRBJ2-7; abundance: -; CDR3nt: TGTGCCAGCAGTGCCTTTACAGGGGGAGGCTACGAGCAGTACTTC; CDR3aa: CASSAFTGGGYEQYF
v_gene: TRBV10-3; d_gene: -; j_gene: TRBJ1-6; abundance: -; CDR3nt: TGTGCCATCAAAGACAGATCAACCCTCCACTTT; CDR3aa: CAIKDRSTLHF
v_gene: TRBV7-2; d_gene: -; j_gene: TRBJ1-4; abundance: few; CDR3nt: TGTGCCAGCAGCTTAGCGCCCAGTGCCAATGAAAAACTGTTTTTT; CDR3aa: CASSLAPSANEKLFF
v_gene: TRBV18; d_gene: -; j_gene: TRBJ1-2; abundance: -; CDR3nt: TGTGCCAGCTCACCCTATCGGGGCTATGGCTACACCTTC; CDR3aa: CASSPYRGYGYTF
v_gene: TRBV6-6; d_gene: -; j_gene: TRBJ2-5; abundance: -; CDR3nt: TGTGCCAGCAGACTAGGCGAAGAGACCCAGTACTTC; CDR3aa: CASRLGEETQYF
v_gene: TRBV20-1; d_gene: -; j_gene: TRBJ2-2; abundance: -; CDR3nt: TGCAGTGCCAGAGAAGCCGGGGGCACCGGGGAGCTGTTTTTT; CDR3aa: CSAREAGGTGELFF
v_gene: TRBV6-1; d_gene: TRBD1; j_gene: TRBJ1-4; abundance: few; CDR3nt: TGTGCCAGCAGACGTGCCGGGACAGGGGACGAAAAACTGTTTTTT; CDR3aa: CASRRAGTGDEKLFF
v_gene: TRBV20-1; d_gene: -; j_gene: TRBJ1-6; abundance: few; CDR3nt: TGCAGTGCTAGAAGGCAACAGAGCTCCTATAATTCACCCCTCCACTTT; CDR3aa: CSARRQQSSYNSPLHF
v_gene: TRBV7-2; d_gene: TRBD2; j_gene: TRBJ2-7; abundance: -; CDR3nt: TGTGCCAGCAGTCGAGCGGGACCCAGACTTTTAACCTACGAGCAGTACTTC; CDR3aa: CASSRAGPRLLTYEQYF
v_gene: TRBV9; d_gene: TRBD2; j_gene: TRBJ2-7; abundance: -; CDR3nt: TGTGCCAGCAGCGTAGATGCGGGAGAGCGGTACTTC; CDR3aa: CASSVDAGERYF
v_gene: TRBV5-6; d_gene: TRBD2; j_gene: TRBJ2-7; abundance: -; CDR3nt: TGTGCCAGCAGCTTGGCCGCTAGCGGTTACGAGCAGTACTTC; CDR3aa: CASSLAASGYEQYF
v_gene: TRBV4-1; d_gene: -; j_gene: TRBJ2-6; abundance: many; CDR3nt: TGCGCCAGCAACAAAGGGGAAGGGTCCTCCACTGGGGCCAACGTCCTGACTTTC; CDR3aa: CASNKGEGSSTGANVLTF
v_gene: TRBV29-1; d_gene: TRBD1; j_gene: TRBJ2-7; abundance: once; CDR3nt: TGCAGCGGGGAGCTAGTAGACAGGGGAAAAGCTATAGAGCAGTACTTC; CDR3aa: CSGELVDRGKAIEQYF
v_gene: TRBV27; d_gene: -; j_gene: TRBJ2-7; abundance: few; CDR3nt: TGTGCCAGCACGCCAGGTCGAGAGGGAGTCTACGAGCAGTACTTC; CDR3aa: CASTPGREGVYEQYF
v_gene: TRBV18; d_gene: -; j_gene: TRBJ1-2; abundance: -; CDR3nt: TGTGCCAGCTCACCACGAGTAGGACAGCGATCGACCTATGGCTACACCTTC; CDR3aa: CASSPRVGQRSTYGYTF
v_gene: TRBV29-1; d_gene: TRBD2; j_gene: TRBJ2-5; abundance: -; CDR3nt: TGCAGCGTTGACTTGGGGAGGGGCAATGAGCAGTACTTC; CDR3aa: CSVDLGRGNEQYF
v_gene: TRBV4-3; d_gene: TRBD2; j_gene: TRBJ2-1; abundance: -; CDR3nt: TGCGCCAGCAGCCCCAGGGCGGGGGGGCTGGGGAATGAGCAGTTCTTC; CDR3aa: CASSPRAGGLGNEQFF
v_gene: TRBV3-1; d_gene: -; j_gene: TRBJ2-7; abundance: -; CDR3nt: TGTGCCAGCAGCCAAGTCGAGTTTGCTAGCCTACGCGGGCAGTACTTC; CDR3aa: CASSQVEFASLRGQYF
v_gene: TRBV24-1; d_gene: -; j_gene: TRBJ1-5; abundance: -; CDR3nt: TGTGCCACCAGTGATTCGGTGGGGGGCAGCAATCAGCCCCAGCATTTT; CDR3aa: CATSDSVGGSNQPQHF